Below, 14 T cell receptor beta chains from the same sample are listed, as sequenced in a study of glioma-infiltrating T cells. TCR alpha and beta CDR3 regions were amplified from RNA using iRepertoire nested multiplex PCR. TCRdb fed the multiplex PCR reads into MiXCR, producing one record per CDR3 protein. This sample has around 130,000 distinct CDR3 sequences, with around a quarter found just once. The specimen sequenced was glioma tissue, nonneoplastic brain tissue, or PBMCs (not recorded which). The receptors originated from a human donor with low-grade glioma or glioblastoma, undergoing nonglioma brain surgery, or in good health (not recorded which).

This clonotype was counted a few times. The chain links TRBV2 to TRBJ2-3, with 13 bases lining up with TRBD2. CDR1 and CDR2 (germline): SNHLY, FYNNEI. The CDR3 is made up of 17 amino acids. After removal of 3 bases from V and 2 bases from J, the junction contained 5 bases not matched to a gene. CDR3 nucleotides: TGTGCCAGCAGTGATCCCGGGACTAGCGGGGCCACAGATACGCAGTATTTT. It specifies CASSDPGTSGATDTQYF.

There are a few counts of this clonotype. The CDR3, as DNA: TGCGCCAGCAGCCCATCGGGGAGATTATCGAACACCGGGGAGCTGTTTTTT. This gives the protein CASSPSGRLSNTGELFF. This chain uses TRBV4-1 with TRBJ2-2, with D possibly being TRBD2 (5 bases). Germline values: CDR1 MGHRA, CDR2 YSYEKL. CDR3 size: 17 residues. The V end was cut by 4 bases, the J end by 0 bases, with 15 bases between.

There are a few counts of this clonotype. This chain links TRBV24-1 with TRBJ2-1; D not certain. Germline CDR1 reads KGHDR; CDR2 reads SFDVKD. Trimming took 1 base from V and 6 from J, leaving 0 bases between them. CDR3 length: 11 amino acids. The CDR3 DNA sequence: TGTGCCACCAGTGATTTCAATGAGCAGTTCTTC. Translated, it gives CATSDFNEQFF.

This clonotype has just a few counts. The chain carries TRBV7-3 and TRBJ2-2, with a possible D match to TRBD1 (5 bases). This CDR3 contains 14 residues. Trimming removed 6 bases at V and 6 bases at J, with 14 bases between. Germline V gives CDR1 SGHTA, CDR2 FQGTGA. This CDR3 reads CASSPDSGPGELFF. Here the CDR3 DNA reads TGTGCCAGCAGTCCTGACTCAGGGCCCGGGGAGCTGTTTTTT.

This chain uses TRBV4-1 with TRBJ2-5, with 7 nucleotides matching TRBD2. Trimming cost V 1 base and J 5 bases; bases outside gene matches: 10. The CDR3 runs 16 residues. In germline, CDR1 is MGHRA, CDR2 YSYEKL. The CDR3 DNA reads as TGCGCCAGCAGCCAAGGTGGGAGGGGATTTGGTGAGACCCAGTACTTC. It yields the protein CASSQGGRGFGETQYF.

This clonotype showed up many times. The chain recombines TRBV24-1 with TRBJ2-3; no clear D. Germline-derived CDR1 and CDR2 are KGHDR and SFDVKD. Trimming took off 10 bases at V and 2 bases at J, with 21 bases between the two ends. CDR3 size: 16 residues. The DNA of the CDR3 is TGTGCCACGAGTAGCATCTGGACGGCGGACACAGATACGCAGTATTTT. Translating gives CATSSIWTADTDTQYF.

The chain employs TRBV18 and TRBJ2-3; 8 bases line up with TRBD2. The CDR3 length is 15 residues. In germline, CDR1 is KGHSH, CDR2 LQKENI. The junction had 4 bases not matched to a gene; V was cut back by 4 bases and J by 1 base. This chain's CDR3 is CASSRDSGGTDTQYF. The CDR3 region has the DNA TGTGCCAGCTCACGGGATAGCGGGGGCACAGATACGCAGTATTTT.

The chain couples TRBV18 to TRBJ2-7; D is tentatively TRBD1 or TRBD2 (6 bases each). Germline V gene data show CDR1 as KGHSH and CDR2 as LQKENI. The CDR3 is made up of 13 amino acids. With 6 bases removed from V and 7 bases from J, the gap between germline ends came to 16 bases. CDR3 region: CASSLGGAREQYV. The CDR3 DNA reads as TGTGCCAGCTCCCTGGGGGGCGCTCGGGAGCAGTACGTC.

This chain links TRBV7-2 with TRBJ1-2; D is possibly TRBD1 (6 bases). The CDR3 length is 16 residues. Germline V gene sequence: CDR1 SGHTA, CDR2 FQGNSA. V was shortened by 4 bases and J by 4 bases, with 19 bases between the two germline ends. The CDR3 nucleotides read TGTGCCAGCAGCTCTCCAGTACAGGGCGTCGGCTATGGCTACACCTTC. Its translation: CASSSPVQGVGYGYTF.

The V and J genes are TRBV7-2 and TRBJ2-1; D is perhaps TRBD2 (6 bases). This CDR3 spans 16 amino acids. The germline gives CDR1 SGHTA, CDR2 FQGNSA. V lost 4 bases and J lost 1, with 14 bases in between. DNA for the CDR3: TGTGCCAGCAGCTCCCATGCGGGGACTTCCTACAATGAGCAGTTCTTC. Translation gives CASSSHAGTSYNEQFF.

This clonotype was detected a few times. The J gene is TRBJ2-6, the V gene TRBV11-2, with TRBD1 matching 10 bases. V was clipped by 6 bases and J by 0 bases; unmatched bases: 8. Germline V gene lookup returns CDR1 SGHAT and CDR2 FQNNGV. The length of the CDR3 is 18 residues. The CDR3 spells CASRHPGQGSSGANVLTF. The CDR3, as DNA: TGTGCCAGCAGACATCCGGGACAGGGGAGCTCTGGGGCCAACGTCCTGACTTTC.

This sequence joins TRBV2 and TRBJ1-6, with a possible D match to TRBD1 (5 bases). The V gene's germline CDR1 is SNHLY and CDR2 FYNNEI. The CDR3 totals 19 residues. The germline V and J ends were trimmed by 1 base and 1 base, with 17 bases remaining between them. The CDR3 DNA follows: TGTGCCAGCAGTGAAGATCGACAGAGGGGTGGGTCCTATAATTCACCCCTCCACTTT. Residues: CASSEDRQRGGSYNSPLHF. Full variable domain (remainder filled in from reference TRBV2 and TRBJ1-6): EPEVTQTPSHQVTQMGQEVILRCVPISNHLYFYWYRQILGQKVEFLVSFYNNEISEKSEIFDDQFSVERPDGSNFTLKIRSTKLEDSAMYFCASSEDRQRGGSYNSPLHFGNGTRLTVT.

This chain links TRBV11-2 with TRBJ2-1; 8 bases align to TRBD2. Germline loops: CDR1 SGHAT, CDR2 FQNNGV. CDR3 length: 14 residues. The trim removed 5 bases at V and 7 bases at J, leaving 7 bases unmatched. DNA for the CDR3: TGTGCCAGCAGCCCCGGGACTAGTTTGAATGAGCAGTTCTTC. Translating gives CASSPGTSLNEQFF. The full variable domain, completed using reference TRBV11-2 and TRBJ2-1, is EAGVAQSPRYKIIEKRQSVAFWCNPISGHATLYWYQQILGQGPKLLIQFQNNGVVDDSQLPKDRFSAERLKGVDSTLKIQPAKLEDSAVYLCASSPGTSLNEQFFGPGTRLTVL.

This clonotype was seen at least ten times. The rearrangement uses TRBV6-1 and TRBJ1-5; possible D gene TRBD1, 6 bases. Trimming left V 7 bases short and J 7 bases short, with 20 bases between. Germline V gives CDR1 MNHNS, CDR2 SASEGT. The CDR3 covers 15 residues. The CDR3 bases are TGTGCCAGCACCACCCTTTACAGGGCAGGGCAGCCCCAGCATTTT. It translates to CASTTLYRAGQPQHF.